This T cell receptor (beta chain) stems from a study of molecular identifiers for immune sequencing clone quantification. Study outcomes and limitations: In a background of around 1 million naive cells, spiked Jurkat TCR RNA from one cell was reportedly detectable. Effector cells had over 97% of their molecules in clones above 20 RNA copies, while naive cells had under 1%.

TCRdb reprocessed the PCR reads with MiXCR, giving one entry per CDR3 protein. The sample includes about 640,000 distinct CDR3 sequences, about 20% of them seen just once. V gave up 0 bases and J gave up 2 bases, with 6 bases separating them. Germline loops: CDR1 SGHTA, CDR2 FQGNSA. The CDR3 runs to 14 residues. This clonotype was observed at least ten times. Its antigen is unidentified. It was from about 19,000 to 1,100,000 sorted cells, with 10%, 30% or 50% RNA, that naive CD8 libraries came. Naive CD8 T cells, phenotype CD8+CD4-CCR7+CD45RA+, were sorted. The V call is TRBV7-2, the J call TRBJ2-3; D remains unclear. The receptor comes from a human donor in good health. Some libraries in this study had Jurkat cell RNA spiked in. The sequenced sample was naive CD8+ T cells from blood, with Jurkat cell RNA spiked in. Documented subset: FACS-sorted CD8+CD4-CCR7+CD45RA+ naive T cells. CDR3 DNA: TGTGCCAGCAGCTTAGCACCGTTCACAGATACGCAGTATTTT. Protein sequence: CASSLAPFTDTQYF.